Below are 5 T cell receptor beta chains sequenced from a single sample in a study of cytomegalovirus exposure and HLA in healthy donors. The protocol was immunoSEQ multiplex PCR, while the TCRdb copy is restricted to in-frame clones and leaves out a portion. The data contain around 120,000 clones, approximately 90% of them singletons. The sequenced sample consisted of PBMCs. These receptors were collected from a woman between 18 and 29 years old in good health and CMV-seropositive.

The chain recombines TRBV27 with TRBJ2-7; the match to TRBD2 covers 11 bases. The CDR3 totals 15 residues. The V gene end was trimmed by 3 bases and the J gene end by 1 base; junction bases not matched to a gene: 2. The V gene's germline CDR1 is MNHEY and CDR2 SMNVEV (reference sequence). The CDR3 spells CASSFGTSGSYEQYF. The CDR3 region has the DNA TGTGCCAGCAGTTTTGGGACTAGCGGTTCCTACGAGCAGTACTTC.

The chain recombines TRBV18 with TRBJ2-3; 9 bases fit TRBD1. This CDR3 contains 15 residues. The germline CDR1 and CDR2 sequences are KGHSH and LQKENI. Losses at the gene ends were 6 bases for V and 0 bases for J; bases not matched to a gene: 4. CDR3 sequence (DNA): TGTGCCAGCTCTCGGGACAGGGTGAGCACAGATACGCAGTATTTT. It yields the protein CASSRDRVSTDTQYF.

V gene TRBV6-8 combines with J gene TRBJ2-3; 7 bases line up with TRBD1. After removal of 5 bases from V and 6 bases from J, the junction contained 32 bases not matched to a gene. The CDR3 extends over 22 amino acids. In germline, CDR1 is MNHGY, CDR2 SAAAGT. CDR3 bases: TGTGCCAGCAGTCCCCGACAGGGAAGGGAGCAGGACTCGGACCATTCTTCGGATACGCAGTATTTT. Translated: CASSPRQGREQDSDHSSDTQYF.

For the CDR3, the DNA is TGTGCCTGGGGGAGGAAACAGGGGTCCTACAATCAGCCCCAGCATTTT. Amino acids: CAWGRKQGSYNQPQHF. The chain uses TRBV30 and TRBJ1-5, with TRBD1 identical over 7 bases. CDR1 is GTSNPN, CDR2 SVGIG, per germline (reference sequence). CDR3 size: 16 residues. The ends lost 5 bases at V and 3 bases at J; junction bases unmatched: 13. Combining the CDR3 with reference TRBV30 and TRBJ1-5 gives the whole variable domain SQTIHQWPATLVQPVGSPLSLECTVEGTSNPNLYWYRQAAGRGLQLLFYSVGIGQISSEVPQNLSASRPQDRQFILSSKKLLLSDSGFYLCAWGRKQGSYNQPQHFGDGTRLSIL.

The chain recombines TRBV7-2 with TRBJ1-2; no definite D call. Germline V gives CDR1 SGHTA, CDR2 FQGNSA. Between the trimmed V and J ends, which lost 5 bases and 8 bases, there was a span of 12 bases. This CDR3 contains 12 residues. This chain's CDR3 is CASSPKRVGYTF. The CDR3 DNA reads as TGTGCCAGCAGCCCCAAGAGGGTCGGCTACACCTTC.